The source of this T cell receptor beta chain is a study of CD8 T cells in ankylosing spondylitis. As to this clonotype: Its target is unknown.

Germline V lookup: CDR1 SGHRS, CDR2 YFSETQ. The trim removed 0 bases at V and 5 bases at J, leaving 2 bases unmatched. The CDR3 sequence is 14 residues long. TCRdb recomputed calls from the 5' RACE reads with MiXCR, one row per CDR3 protein. The table lists hundreds of thousands of distinct CDR3 sequences, approximately 26% of them singletons. Broader study findings: Made up of eight highly homologous variants, a TCR beta motif appeared characteristic of ankylosing spondylitis blood.

Sample: blood, either unsorted or a sorted T cell fraction (not recorded which). The TCR sequence derives from a male donor with ankylosing spondylitis. The gene calls are TRBV5-1 and TRBJ2-1, with TRBD1 matching over 7 bases. The CDR3 sequence: CASSLEGQHNEQFF. CDR3 nucleotide sequence: TGCGCCAGCAGCTTGGAGGGACAGCACAATGAGCAGTTCTTC. The whole variable domain, remainder taken from reference TRBV5-1 and TRBJ2-1, is KAGVTQTPRYLIKTRGQQVTLSCSPISGHRSVSWYQQTPGQGLQFLFEYFSETQRNKGNFPGRFSGRQFSNSRSEMNVSTLELGDSALYLCASSLEGQHNEQFFGPGTRLTVL.